This T cell receptor (beta chain) was identified in a study of shared clonotypes between healthy human individuals. Study-level information: CD8 memory received one plate per donor, CD8 naive two, CD4 memory three and CD4 naive three. General observations from the study: Generation of non-shared clonotypes was less probable than generation of clonotypes shared by all four donors.

Naivety among CD8 cells was defined by CD45RO negativity and positive CCR7 selection, thereby excluding terminally differentiated effector memory CD45RA+ cells. Donors included only healthy HIV-negative adults lacking recent acute infections or vaccinations. Deep level was the assay's run setting. Sequencing was performed with immunoSEQ multiplex PCR; in TCRdb, only in-frame clones are kept and a portion is missing. This sample has a few million clones, with about 94% found just once. On this clone itself: Antigen: not known.

The V end was cut by 2 bases, the J end by 2 bases, with 11 bases between. From germline, CDR1 is MDHEN and CDR2 SYDVKM. The CDR3 covers 15 residues. The receptor was isolated from a man between 18 and 29 years old in good health. Some clones in this sample may be carry-over from other donors' samples. The rearrangement joins TRBV28 to TRBJ2-3; TRBD2 might be the D (6 bases). Sequenced input: naive CD8+ T cells from PBMCs. CDR3 coding DNA: TGTGCCAGCAGTTTAGGGAGCGGGCTCACAGATACGCAGTATTTT. It translates to CASSLGSGLTDTQYF.